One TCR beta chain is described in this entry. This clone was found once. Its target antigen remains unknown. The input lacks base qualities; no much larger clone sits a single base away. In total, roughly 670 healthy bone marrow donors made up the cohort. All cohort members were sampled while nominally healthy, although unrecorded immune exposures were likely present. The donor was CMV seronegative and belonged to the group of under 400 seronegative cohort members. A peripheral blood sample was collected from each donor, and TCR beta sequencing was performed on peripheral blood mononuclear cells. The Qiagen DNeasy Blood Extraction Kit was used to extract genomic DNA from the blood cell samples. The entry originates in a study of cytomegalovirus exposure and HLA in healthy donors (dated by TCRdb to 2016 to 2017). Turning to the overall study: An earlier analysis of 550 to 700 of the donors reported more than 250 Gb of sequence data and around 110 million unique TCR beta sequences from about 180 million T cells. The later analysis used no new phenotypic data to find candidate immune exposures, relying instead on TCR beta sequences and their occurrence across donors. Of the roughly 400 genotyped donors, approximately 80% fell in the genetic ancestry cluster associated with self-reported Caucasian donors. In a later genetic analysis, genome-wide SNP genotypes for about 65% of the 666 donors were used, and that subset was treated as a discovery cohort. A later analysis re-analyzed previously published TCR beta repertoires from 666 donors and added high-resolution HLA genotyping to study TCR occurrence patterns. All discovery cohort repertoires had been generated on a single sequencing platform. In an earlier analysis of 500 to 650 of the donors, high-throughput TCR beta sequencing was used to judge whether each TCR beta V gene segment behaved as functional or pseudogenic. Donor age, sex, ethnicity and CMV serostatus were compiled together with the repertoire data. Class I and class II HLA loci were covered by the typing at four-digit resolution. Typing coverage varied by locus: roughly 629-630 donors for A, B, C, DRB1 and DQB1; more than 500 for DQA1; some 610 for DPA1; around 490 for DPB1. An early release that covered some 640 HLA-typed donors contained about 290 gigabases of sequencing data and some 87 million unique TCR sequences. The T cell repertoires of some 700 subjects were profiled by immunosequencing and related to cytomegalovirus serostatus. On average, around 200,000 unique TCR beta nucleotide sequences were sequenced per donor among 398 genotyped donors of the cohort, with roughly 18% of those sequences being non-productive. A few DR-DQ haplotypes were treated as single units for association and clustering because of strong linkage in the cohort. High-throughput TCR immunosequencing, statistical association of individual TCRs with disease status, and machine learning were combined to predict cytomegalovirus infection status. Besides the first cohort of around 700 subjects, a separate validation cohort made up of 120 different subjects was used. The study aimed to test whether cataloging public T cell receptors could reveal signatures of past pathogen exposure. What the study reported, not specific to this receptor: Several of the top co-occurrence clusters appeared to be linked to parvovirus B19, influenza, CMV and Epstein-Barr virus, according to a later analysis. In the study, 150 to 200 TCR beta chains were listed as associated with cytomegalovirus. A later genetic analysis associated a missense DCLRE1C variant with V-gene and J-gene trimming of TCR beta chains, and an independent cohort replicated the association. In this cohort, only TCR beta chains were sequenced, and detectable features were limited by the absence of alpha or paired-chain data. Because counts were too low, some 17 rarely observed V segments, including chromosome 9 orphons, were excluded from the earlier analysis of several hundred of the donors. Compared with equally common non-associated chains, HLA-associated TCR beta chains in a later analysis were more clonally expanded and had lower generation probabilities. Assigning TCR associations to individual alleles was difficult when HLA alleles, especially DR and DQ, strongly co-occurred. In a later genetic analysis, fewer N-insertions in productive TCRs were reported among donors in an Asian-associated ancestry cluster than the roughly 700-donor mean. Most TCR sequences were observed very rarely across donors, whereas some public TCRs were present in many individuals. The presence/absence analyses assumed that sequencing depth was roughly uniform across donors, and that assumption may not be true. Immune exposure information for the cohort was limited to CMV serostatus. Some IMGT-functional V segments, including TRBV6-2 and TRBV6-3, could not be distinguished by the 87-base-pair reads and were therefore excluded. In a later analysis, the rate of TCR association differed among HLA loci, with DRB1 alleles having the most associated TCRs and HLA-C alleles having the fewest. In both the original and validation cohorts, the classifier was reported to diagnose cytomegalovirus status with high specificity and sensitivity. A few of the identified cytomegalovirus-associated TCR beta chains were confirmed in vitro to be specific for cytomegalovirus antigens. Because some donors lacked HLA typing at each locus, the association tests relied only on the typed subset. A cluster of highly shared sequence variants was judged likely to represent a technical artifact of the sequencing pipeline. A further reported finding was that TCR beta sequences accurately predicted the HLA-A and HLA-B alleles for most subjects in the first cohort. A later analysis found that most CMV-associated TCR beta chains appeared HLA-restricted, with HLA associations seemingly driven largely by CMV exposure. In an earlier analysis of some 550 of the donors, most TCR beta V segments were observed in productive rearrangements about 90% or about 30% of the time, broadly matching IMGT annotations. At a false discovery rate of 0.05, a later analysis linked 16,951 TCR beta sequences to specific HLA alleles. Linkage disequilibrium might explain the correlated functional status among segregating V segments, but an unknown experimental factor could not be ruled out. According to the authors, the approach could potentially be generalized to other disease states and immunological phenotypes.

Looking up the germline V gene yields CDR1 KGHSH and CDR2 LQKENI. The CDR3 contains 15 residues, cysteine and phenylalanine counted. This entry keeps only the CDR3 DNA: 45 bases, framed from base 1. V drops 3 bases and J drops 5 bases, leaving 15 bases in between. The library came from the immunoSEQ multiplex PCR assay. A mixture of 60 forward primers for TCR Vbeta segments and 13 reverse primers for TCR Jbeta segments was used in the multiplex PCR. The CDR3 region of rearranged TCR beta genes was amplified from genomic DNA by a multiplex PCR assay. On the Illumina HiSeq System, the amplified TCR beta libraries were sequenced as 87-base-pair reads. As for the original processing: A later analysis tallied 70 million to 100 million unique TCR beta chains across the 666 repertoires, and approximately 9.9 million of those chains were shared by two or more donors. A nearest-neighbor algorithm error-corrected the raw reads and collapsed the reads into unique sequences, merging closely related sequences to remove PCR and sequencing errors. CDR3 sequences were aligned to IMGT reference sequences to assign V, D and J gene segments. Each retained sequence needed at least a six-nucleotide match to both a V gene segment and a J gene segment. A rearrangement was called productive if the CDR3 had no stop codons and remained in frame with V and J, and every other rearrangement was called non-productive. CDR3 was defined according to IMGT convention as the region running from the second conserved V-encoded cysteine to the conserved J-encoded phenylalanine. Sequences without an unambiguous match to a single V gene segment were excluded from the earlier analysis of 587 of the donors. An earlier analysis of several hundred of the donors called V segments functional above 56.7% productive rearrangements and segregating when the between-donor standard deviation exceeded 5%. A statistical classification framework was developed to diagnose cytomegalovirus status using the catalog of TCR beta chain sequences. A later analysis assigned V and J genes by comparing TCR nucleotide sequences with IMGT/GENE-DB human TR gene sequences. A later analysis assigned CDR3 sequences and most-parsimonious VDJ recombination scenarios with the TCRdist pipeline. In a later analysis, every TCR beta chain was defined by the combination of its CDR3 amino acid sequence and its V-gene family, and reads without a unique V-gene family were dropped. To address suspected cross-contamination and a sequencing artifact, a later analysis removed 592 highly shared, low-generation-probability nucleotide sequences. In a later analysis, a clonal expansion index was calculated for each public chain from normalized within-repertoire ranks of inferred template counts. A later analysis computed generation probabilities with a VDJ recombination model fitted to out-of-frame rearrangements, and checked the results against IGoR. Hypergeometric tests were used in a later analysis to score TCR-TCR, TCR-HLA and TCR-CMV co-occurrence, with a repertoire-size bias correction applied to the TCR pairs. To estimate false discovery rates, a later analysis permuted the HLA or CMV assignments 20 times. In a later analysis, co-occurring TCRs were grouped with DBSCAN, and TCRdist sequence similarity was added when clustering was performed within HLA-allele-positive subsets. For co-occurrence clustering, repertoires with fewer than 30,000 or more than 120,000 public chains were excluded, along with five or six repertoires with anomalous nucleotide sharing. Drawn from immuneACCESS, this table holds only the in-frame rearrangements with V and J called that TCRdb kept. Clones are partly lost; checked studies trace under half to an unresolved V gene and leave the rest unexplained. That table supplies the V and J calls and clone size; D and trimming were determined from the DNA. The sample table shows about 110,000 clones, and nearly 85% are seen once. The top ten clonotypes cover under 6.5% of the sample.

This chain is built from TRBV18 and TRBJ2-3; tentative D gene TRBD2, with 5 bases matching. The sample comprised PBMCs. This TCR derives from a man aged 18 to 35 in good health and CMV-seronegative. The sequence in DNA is TGTGCCAGCTCACCGGAGGCTTCGGGTATAGATACGCAGTATTTT. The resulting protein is CASSPEASGIDTQYF.